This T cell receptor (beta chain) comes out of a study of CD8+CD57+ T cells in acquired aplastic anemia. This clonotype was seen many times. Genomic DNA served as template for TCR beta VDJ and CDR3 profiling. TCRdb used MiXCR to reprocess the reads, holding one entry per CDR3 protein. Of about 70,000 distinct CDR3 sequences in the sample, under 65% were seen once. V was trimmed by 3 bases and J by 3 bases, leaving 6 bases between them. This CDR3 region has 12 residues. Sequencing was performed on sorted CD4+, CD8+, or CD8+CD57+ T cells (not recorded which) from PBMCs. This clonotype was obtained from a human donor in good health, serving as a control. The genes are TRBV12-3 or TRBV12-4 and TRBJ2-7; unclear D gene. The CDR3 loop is CASSLTIYEQYF. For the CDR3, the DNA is TGTGCCAGCAGTTTGACGATCTACGAGCAGTACTTC.